This entry features one T cell receptor (beta chain) sequence. Its specificity is unknown. This sample is drawn from a study of radiotherapy plus CTLA-4 blockade in lung cancer. Study-wide background: Across the patients, objective responses occurred in approximately 19%, and disease control in roughly 30%. Study results and caveats: Early blood T cell clone dynamics reportedly forecast response best, with interferon-beta.

Sequencing was performed with immunoSEQ multiplex PCR; in TCRdb, only in-frame clones are kept and a portion is missing. The sample carries roughly 62,000 clones, roughly four fifths recorded once. Material: peripheral blood, obtained from a patient treated with radiotherapy plus ipilimumab. This TCR derives from a human donor with non-small cell lung cancer who had a complete response to radiotherapy plus ipilimumab.

This CDR3 reads CASSPRGTAASYEQYF. The DNA of the CDR3 is TGTGCCAGCTCACCTAGAGGGACAGCTGCCTCCTACGAGCAGTACTTC. The chain recombines TRBV18 with TRBJ2-5; TRBD1 matches 7 bases. The better agreement between TRBJ2-7 and the DNA end casts doubt on the J call. Germline V gene lookup returns CDR1 KGHSH and CDR2 LQKENI. This CDR3 is built from 16 residues.